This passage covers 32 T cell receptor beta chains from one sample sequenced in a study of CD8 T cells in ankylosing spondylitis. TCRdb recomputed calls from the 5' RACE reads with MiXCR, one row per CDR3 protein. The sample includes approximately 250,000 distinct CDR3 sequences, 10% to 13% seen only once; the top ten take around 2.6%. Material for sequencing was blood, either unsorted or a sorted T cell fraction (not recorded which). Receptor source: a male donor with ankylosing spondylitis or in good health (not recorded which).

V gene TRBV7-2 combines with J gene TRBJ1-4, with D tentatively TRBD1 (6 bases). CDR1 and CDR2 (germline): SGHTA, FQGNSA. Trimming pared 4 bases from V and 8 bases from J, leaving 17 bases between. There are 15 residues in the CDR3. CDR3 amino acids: CASSSGGPSGEKLFF. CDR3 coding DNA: TGTGCCAGCAGCTCGGGGGGCCCATCGGGAGAAAAACTGTTTTTT.

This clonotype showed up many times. This CDR3 reads CASSLGGPADTQYF. CDR3 bases: TGCGCCAGCAGCTTGGGGGGGCCCGCAGATACGCAGTATTTT. The chain employs TRBV5-1 and TRBJ2-3, with D perhaps TRBD1 (6 bases). V lost 0 bases and J 4 bases, leaving 9 bases between the germline ends. Germline V gene lookup returns CDR1 SGHRS and CDR2 YFSETQ. This CDR3 is 14 amino acids long. Using reference TRBV5-1 and TRBJ2-3 for the parts outside the CDR3, the full variable domain is KAGVTQTPRYLIKTRGQQVTLSCSPISGHRSVSWYQQTPGQGLQFLFEYFSETQRNKGNFPGRFSGRQFSNSRSEMNVSTLELGDSALYLCASSLGGPADTQYFGPGTRLTVL.

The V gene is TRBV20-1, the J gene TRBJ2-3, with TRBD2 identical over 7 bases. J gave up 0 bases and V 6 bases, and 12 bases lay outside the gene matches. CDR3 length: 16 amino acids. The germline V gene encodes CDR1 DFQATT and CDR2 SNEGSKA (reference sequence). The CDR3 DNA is TGCAGTGCGTCCGACGGGAGGCCAGGAAGCACAGATACGCAGTATTTT. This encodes CSASDGRPGSTDTQYF.

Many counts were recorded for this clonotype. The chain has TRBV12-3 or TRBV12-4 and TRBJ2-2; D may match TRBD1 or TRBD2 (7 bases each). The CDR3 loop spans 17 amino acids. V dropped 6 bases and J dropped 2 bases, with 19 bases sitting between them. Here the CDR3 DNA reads TGTGCCAGCAGCAGCTGGACAGGCGGGGGTAACACCGGGGAGCTGTTTTTT. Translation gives CASSSWTGGGNTGELFF.

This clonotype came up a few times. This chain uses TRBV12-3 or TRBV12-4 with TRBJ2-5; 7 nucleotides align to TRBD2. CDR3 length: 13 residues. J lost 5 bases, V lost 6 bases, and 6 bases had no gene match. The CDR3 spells CASRRRDYETQYF. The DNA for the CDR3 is TGTGCCAGCAGACGCCGGGACTACGAGACCCAGTACTTC.

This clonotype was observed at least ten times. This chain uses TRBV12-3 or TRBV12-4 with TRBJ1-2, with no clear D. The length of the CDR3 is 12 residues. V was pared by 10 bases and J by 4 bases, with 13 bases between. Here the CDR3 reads CATNGNSYGYTF. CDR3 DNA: TGTGCCACCAACGGGAACAGCTATGGCTACACCTTC.

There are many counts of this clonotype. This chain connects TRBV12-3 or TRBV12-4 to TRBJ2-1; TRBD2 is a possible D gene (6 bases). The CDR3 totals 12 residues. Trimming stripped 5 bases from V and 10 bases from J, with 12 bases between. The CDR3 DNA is TGTGCCAGCAGTGGGGACTTCGGAGAGCAGTTCTTC. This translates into CASSGDFGEQFF.

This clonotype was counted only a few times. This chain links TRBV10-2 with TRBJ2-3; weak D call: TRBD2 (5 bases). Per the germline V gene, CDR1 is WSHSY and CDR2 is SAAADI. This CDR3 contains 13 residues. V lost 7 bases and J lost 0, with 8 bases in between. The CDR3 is CASIAPSTDTQYF. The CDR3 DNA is TGCGCCAGCATAGCGCCAAGCACAGATACGCAGTATTTT.

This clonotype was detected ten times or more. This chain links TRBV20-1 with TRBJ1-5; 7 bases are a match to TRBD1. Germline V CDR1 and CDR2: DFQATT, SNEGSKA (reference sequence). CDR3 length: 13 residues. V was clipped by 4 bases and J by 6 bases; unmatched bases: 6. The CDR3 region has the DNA TGCAGTGCTACCGACAGGGACGGTCAGCCCCAGCATTTT. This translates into CSATDRDGQPQHF.

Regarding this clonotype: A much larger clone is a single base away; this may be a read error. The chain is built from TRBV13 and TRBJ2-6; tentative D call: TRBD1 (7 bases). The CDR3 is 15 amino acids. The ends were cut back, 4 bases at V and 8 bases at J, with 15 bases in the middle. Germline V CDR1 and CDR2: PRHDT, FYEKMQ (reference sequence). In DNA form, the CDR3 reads TGTGCCAGCAGCTCCCGGACAGGCGGGACCAACGTCCTGACTTTC. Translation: CASSSRTGGTNVLTF.

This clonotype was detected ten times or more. In nucleotides, the CDR3 is TGTGCCATCAGTGAGGGTCCAGGGAGTACAGGCTACACCTTC. Translation: CAISEGPGSTGYTF. V gene TRBV10-3 combines with J gene TRBJ1-2; D is possibly TRBD1 (5 bases). The germline V gene has CDR1 ENHRY and CDR2 SYGVKD. The length of the CDR3 is 14 residues. The ends were cut back, 2 bases at V and 8 bases at J, with 15 bases in the middle.

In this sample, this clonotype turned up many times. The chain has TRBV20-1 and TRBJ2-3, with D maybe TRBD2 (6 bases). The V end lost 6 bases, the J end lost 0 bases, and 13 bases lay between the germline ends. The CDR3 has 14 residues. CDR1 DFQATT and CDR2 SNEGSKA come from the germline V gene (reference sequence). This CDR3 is CSALTSPSTDTQYF. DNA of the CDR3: TGCAGTGCACTCACTAGCCCTAGCACAGATACGCAGTATTTT.

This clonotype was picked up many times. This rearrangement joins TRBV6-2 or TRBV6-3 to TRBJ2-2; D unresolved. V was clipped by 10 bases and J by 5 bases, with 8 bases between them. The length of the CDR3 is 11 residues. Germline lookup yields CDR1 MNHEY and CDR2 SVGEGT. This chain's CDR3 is CATTDTGELFF. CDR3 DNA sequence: TGTGCCACCACGGATACCGGGGAGCTGTTTTTT.

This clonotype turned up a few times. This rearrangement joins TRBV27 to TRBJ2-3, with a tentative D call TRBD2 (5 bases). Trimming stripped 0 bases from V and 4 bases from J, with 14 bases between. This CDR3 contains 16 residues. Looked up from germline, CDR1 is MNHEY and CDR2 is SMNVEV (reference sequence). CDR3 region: CASSLSPSQMADTQYF. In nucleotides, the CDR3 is TGTGCCAGCAGTTTATCCCCTAGCCAGATGGCAGATACGCAGTATTTT.

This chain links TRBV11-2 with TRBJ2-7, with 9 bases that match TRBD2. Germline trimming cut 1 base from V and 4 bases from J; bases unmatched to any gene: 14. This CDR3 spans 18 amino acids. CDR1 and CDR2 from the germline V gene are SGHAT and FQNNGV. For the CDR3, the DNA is TGTGCCAGCAGCTTAGGTCCCTGGAAAGCGGGAGGAACATACGAGCAGTACTTC. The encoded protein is CASSLGPWKAGGTYEQYF.

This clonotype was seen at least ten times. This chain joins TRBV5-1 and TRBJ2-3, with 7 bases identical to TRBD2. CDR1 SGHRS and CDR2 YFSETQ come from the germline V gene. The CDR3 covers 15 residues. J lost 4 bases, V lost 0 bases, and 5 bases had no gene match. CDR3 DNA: TGCGCCAGCAGCTTGGATCCAGGGAGGGCAGATACGCAGTATTTT. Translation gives CASSLDPGRADTQYF.

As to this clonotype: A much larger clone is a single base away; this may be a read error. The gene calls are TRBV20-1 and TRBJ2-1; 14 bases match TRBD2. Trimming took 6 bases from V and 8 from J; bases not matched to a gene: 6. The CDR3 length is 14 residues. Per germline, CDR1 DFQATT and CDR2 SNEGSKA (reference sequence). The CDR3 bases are TGCAGTGCGCGGACTAGCGGGAGGTGGGATGAGCAGTTCTTC. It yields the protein CSARTSGRWDEQFF.

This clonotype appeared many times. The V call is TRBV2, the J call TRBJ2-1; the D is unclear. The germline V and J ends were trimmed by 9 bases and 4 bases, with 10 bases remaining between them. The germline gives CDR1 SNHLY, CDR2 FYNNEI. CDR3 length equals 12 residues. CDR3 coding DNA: TGTGCCAGTGAGACGGATTACAATGAGCAGTTCTTC. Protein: CASETDYNEQFF.

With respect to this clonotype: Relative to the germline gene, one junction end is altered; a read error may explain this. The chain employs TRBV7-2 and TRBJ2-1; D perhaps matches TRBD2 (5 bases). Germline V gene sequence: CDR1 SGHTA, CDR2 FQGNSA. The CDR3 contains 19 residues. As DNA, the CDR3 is TGTGCCAGCAGCTTATCGTTAAGTACAGTCCCTACCACGGGGAATGAGCCGTTCTTC. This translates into CASSLSLSTVPTTGNEPFF. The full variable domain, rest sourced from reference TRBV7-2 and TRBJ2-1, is GAGVSQSPSNKVTEKGKDVELRCDPISGHTALYWYRQSLGQGLEFLIYFQGNSAPDKSGLPSDRFSAERTGGSVSTLTIQRTQQEDSAVYLCASSLSLSTVPTTGNEPFFGPGTRLTVL.

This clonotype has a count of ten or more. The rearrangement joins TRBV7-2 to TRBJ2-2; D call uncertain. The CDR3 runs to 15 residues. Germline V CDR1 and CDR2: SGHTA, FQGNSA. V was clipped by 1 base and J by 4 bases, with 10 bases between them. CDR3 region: CASSLELHITGELFF. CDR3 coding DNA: TGTGCCAGCAGCTTAGAACTGCACATCACCGGGGAGCTGTTTTTT. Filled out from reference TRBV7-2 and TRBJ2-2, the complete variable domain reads GAGVSQSPSNKVTEKGKDVELRCDPISGHTALYWYRQSLGQGLEFLIYFQGNSAPDKSGLPSDRFSAERTGGSVSTLTIQRTQQEDSAVYLCASSLELHITGELFFGEGSRLTVL.

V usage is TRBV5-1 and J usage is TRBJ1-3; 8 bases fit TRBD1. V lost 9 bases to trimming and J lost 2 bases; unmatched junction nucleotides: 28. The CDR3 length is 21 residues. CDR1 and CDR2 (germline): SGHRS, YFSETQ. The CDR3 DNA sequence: TGCGCCATCGGCTCAACTACGAGGACCGGGACAGGCGGAACAGCTGGAAACACCATATATTTT. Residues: CAIGSTTRTGTGGTAGNTIYF.

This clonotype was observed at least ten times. As DNA, the CDR3 is TGTGCCAGCAGCCCCAGGGGACAGGGCCATACCGAAGAGCTGTTTTTT. Translating gives CASSPRGQGHTEELFF. The chain carries TRBV21-1 and TRBJ2-2; the table's D call, TRBD1, has no DNA check behind it. TRBV21-1 is shown as a pseudogene. This CDR3 comprises 16 residues.

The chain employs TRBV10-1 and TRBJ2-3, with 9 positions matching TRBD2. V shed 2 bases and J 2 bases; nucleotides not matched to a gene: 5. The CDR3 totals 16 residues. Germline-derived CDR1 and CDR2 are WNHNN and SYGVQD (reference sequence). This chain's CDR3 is CASSEQASGATDTQYF. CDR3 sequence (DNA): TGCGCCAGCAGTGAGCAGGCTAGCGGGGCCACAGATACGCAGTATTTT.

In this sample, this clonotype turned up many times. CDR3 sequence reads: CAWSGGLAETDTQYF. CDR3 DNA: TGTGCCTGGAGTGGGGGACTAGCAGAGACAGATACGCAGTATTTT. The chain couples TRBV30 to TRBJ2-3; 9 bases are a match to TRBD2. Germline-derived CDR1 and CDR2 are GTSNPN and SVGIG (reference sequence). The CDR3 runs 15 residues. Trimming cost V 1 base and J 3 bases; bases outside gene matches: 5.

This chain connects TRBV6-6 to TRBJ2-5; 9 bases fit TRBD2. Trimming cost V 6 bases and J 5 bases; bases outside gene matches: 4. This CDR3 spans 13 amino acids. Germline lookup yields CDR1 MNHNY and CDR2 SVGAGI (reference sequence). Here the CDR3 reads CASRSSGGETQYF. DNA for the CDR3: TGTGCCAGCAGATCCAGCGGGGGGGAGACCCAGTACTTC.

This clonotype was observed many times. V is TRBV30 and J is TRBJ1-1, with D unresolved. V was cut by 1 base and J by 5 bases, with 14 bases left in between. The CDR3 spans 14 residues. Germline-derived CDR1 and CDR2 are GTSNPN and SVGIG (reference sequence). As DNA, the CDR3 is TGTGCCTGGAGTGGTAGGTTTAAAAGAACTGAAGCTTTCTTT. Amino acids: CAWSGRFKRTEAFF.

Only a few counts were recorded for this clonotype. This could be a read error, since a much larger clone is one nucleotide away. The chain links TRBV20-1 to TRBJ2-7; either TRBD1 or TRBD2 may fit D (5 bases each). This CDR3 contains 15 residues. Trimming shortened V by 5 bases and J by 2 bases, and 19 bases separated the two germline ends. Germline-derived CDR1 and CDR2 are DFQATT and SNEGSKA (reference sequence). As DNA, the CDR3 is TGCAGTGCTTCAATATCCGGGGCAGGAACCTACGAGCAGTACTTC. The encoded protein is CSASISGAGTYEQYF.

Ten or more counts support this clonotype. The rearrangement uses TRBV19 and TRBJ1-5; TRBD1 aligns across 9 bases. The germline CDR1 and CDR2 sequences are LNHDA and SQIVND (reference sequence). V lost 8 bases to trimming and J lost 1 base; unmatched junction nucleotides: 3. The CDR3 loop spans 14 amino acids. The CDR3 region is CASSGTGSNQPQHF. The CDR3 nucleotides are TGTGCCAGTTCCGGGACAGGGAGCAATCAGCCCCAGCATTTT.

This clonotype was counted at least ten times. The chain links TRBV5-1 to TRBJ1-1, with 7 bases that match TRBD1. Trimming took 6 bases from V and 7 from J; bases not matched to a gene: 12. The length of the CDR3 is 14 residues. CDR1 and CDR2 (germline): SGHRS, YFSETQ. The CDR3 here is CASKPGGDANEAFF. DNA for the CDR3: TGCGCCAGCAAACCAGGGGGGGACGCAAATGAAGCTTTCTTT.

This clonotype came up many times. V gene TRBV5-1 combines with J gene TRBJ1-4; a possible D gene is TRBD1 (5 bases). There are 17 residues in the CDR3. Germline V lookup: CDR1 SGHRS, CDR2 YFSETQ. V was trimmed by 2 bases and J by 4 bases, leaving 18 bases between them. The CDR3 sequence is CASSFRGGNFDNEKLFF. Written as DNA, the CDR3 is TGCGCCAGCAGCTTCCGTGGGGGAAACTTCGATAATGAAAAACTGTTTTTT.

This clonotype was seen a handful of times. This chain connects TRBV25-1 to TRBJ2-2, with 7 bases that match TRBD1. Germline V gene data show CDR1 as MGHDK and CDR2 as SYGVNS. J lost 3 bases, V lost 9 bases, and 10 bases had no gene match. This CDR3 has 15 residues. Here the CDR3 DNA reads TGTGCCAGTCTCAGACAGGGATTCTACACCGGGGAGCTGTTTTTT. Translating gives CASLRQGFYTGELFF.

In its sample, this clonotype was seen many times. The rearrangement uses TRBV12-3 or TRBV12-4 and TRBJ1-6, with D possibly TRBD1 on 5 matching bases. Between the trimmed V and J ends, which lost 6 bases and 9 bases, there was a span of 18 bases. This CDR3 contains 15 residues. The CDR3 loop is CASSVGKVGGSPLHF. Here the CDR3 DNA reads TGTGCCAGCAGCGTGGGCAAGGTCGGGGGTTCACCCCTCCACTTT.